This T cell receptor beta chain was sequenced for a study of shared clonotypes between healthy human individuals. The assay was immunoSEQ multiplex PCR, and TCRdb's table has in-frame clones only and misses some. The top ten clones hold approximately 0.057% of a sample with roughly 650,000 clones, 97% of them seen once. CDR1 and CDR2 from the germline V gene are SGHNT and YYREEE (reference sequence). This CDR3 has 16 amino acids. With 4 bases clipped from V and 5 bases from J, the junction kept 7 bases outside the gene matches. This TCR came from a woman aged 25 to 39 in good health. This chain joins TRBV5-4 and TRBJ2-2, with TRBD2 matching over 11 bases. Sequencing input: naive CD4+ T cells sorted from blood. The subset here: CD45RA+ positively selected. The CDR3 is CASSPTSGRNTGELFF. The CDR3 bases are TGTGCCAGCAGCCCCACTAGCGGGAGAAATACCGGGGAGCTGTTTTTT.